The subject of this entry is one TCR beta chain. Assay: immunoSEQ multiplex PCR; the TCRdb copy retains only in-frame clones and omits some. The repertoire holds 75,000 to 100,000 clones, 87% seen once, with about 4.2% in the top ten. This CDR3 spans 17 amino acids. The germline CDR1 and CDR2 sequences are SGHRS and YFSETQ. Trimming took 4 bases from V and 5 from J; bases not matched to a gene: 12. These data originate in a study of blood T cell repertoires in COVID-19. V is TRBV5-1 and J is TRBJ2-1; the match to TRBD2 covers 10 bases. The specimen sequenced was peripheral blood. The source of this sequence is a man aged 65-85 years with acute or convalescent COVID-19. The CDR3 loop is CASSAGVGLAGDNEQFF. The CDR3 DNA reads as TGCGCCAGCAGCGCAGGCGTAGGTCTAGCGGGGGACAATGAGCAGTTCTTC.